This section outlines one TCR beta chain sequence together with its context. Its antigen remains unidentified. CDR1 LGHDT and CDR2 YNNKEL come from the germline V gene (reference sequence). This CDR3 comprises 14 residues. The trim removed 0 bases at V and 5 bases at J, leaving 3 bases unmatched. This sample is drawn from a study of post-analysis software for immune sequencing data. Study-level background: Recorded subtypes: relapsing-remitting, secondary progressive, progressive-relapsing; some patients unannotated. Study observations and caveats: By F measure, strong co-clustering occurred among samples prepared in the same batch. Five or six TRBV segments, TRBV5-6, TRBV5-1 and TRBV20-1 among them, were found more frequent in patients than controls. Controls showed significantly higher normalized Chao1 diversity than did multiple sclerosis patients.

Researchers reported that TCR beta cDNA libraries carried unique molecular identifiers. There were roughly 0.95 to 11 million T cells, and approximately 480,000 cDNA molecules came from them. TCRdb re-called the PCR reads with MiXCR, one entry per CDR3 protein. The table records 750,000 to 950,000 distinct CDR3 sequences, roughly 50% of them present only once. Sequenced input: blood. This chain connects TRBV3-1 to TRBJ2-7; 8 bases are a match to TRBD2. The clonotype originates from a girl aged 5 to 17 with multiple sclerosis. As DNA, the CDR3 is TGTGCCAGCAGCCAAGATCGGACTAGCAACGAGCAGTACTTC. As protein: CASSQDRTSNEQYF.